This passage covers 17 T cell receptor beta chains from one sample sequenced in a study of T cell changes during pregnancy in multiple sclerosis. This table comes from immunoSEQ multiplex PCR, and its TCRdb copy is limited to in-frame clones, with some not included. Among 30,000 to 35,000 clones listed, 90% were seen once. The sample consisted of CD4+ T cells from peripheral blood mononuclear cells, taken in the second trimester of pregnancy. Source of these receptors: a female donor in good health, enrolled as a control in a pregnancy study.

The chain uses TRBV9 and TRBJ2-1; 12 nucleotides align to TRBD2. Germline-derived CDR1 and CDR2 are SGDLS and YYNGEE. This CDR3 has 17 amino acids. With V trimmed by 1 base and J by 6 bases, 8 bases remained unmatched. In DNA form, the CDR3 reads TGTGCCAGCAGCGTATTGAAGACTAGCGGGAGTGGCAATGAGCAGTTCTTC. Its translation: CASSVLKTSGSGNEQFF.

The CDR3 DNA reads TGTGCCAGTAGTCCCATCGGGACTAGCGGGACCTACGAGCAGTACTTC. Amino acid sequence: CASSPIGTSGTYEQYF. The chain recombines TRBV19 with TRBJ2-7, with TRBD2 matching over 13 bases. The CDR3 loop spans 16 amino acids. The V gene's germline CDR1 is LNHDA and CDR2 SQIVND (reference sequence). The junction had 6 bases not matched to a gene; V was cut back by 5 bases and J by 2 bases.

The rearrangement links TRBV5-1 to TRBJ2-7; 7 bases line up with TRBD2. CDR1 and CDR2 from the germline V gene are SGHRS and YFSETQ. Losses at the gene ends were 0 bases for V and 2 bases for J; bases not matched to a gene: 5. This CDR3 is built from 15 residues. The CDR3 here is CASSLGGRATYEQYF. CDR3 DNA sequence: TGCGCCAGCAGCTTGGGAGGGAGGGCTACCTACGAGCAGTACTTC.

The V call is TRBV5-1, the J call TRBJ2-1; the match to TRBD2 covers 8 bases. The CDR3 runs 15 residues. V was pared by 5 bases and J by 1 base, with 5 bases of the junction left unmatched. Germline CDR1 SGHRS, CDR2 YFSETQ. CDR3 protein: CASRLGGASYNEQFF. The CDR3 bases are TGCGCCAGCAGACTCGGGGGGGCGTCCTACAATGAGCAGTTCTTC.

The gene calls are TRBV2 and TRBJ2-1, with TRBD2 identical over 8 bases. The CDR3 is 11 amino acids. Trimming took 5 bases from V and 9 from J; bases not matched to a gene: 0. CDR1 and CDR2 from the germline V gene are SNHLY and FYNNEI. This chain's CDR3 is CASSSGSEQFF. Here the CDR3 DNA reads TGTGCCAGCAGTAGCGGGAGTGAGCAGTTCTTC.

This sequence joins TRBV6-1 and TRBJ2-5, with TRBD2 identical over 11 bases. J was trimmed by 4 bases and V by 4 bases; bases with no gene match: 8. This CDR3 has 16 residues. The V gene's germline CDR1 is MNHNS and CDR2 SASEGT. Here the CDR3 DNA reads TGTGCCAGCAGTGTCCTAGCGGGGGGATCCCCAGAGACCCAGTACTTC. It is translated as CASSVLAGGSPETQYF.

This chain joins TRBV4-1 and TRBJ2-5; the match to TRBD2 covers 7 bases. The J call may be wrong; the DNA end is better matched by TRBJ2-7. Germline CDR1 reads MGHRA; CDR2 reads YSYEKL. The CDR3 sequence is 14 residues long. DNA for the CDR3: TGCGCCAGCAGCCAAGTAGGCGGGAGCTACGAGCAGTACTTC. Translated, it gives CASSQVGGSYEQYF.

This chain links TRBV6-1 with TRBJ2-1, with 12 bases lining up with TRBD2. CDR1 is MNHNS and CDR2 is SASEGT in the germline V gene. The CDR3 is 14 amino acids. V trimming: 6 bases; J trimming: 5 bases; junction bases outside the gene matches: 2. The CDR3, as DNA: TGTGCCAGCAGCCCTAGCGGGAGGGACAATGAGCAGTTCTTC. This translates into CASSPSGRDNEQFF.

The rearrangement uses TRBV30 and TRBJ1-5, with 9 bases lining up with TRBD1. The CDR3 consists of 13 residues. The ends lost 5 bases at V and 7 bases at J; junction bases unmatched: 6. Per germline, CDR1 GTSNPN and CDR2 SVGIG (reference sequence). CDR3 amino acids: CAWGTGLEQPQHF. DNA of the CDR3: TGTGCCTGGGGGACAGGGTTGGAACAGCCCCAGCATTTT. Together with reference TRBV30 and TRBJ1-5, the CDR3 gives the full variable domain: SQTIHQWPATLVQPVGSPLSLECTVEGTSNPNLYWYRQAAGRGLQLLFYSVGIGQISSEVPQNLSASRPQDRQFILSSKKLLLSDSGFYLCAWGTGLEQPQHFGDGTRLSIL.

The rearrangement joins TRBV27 to TRBJ1-5; 8 bases line up with TRBD1. V lost 5 bases to trimming and J lost 4 bases; unmatched junction nucleotides: 10. The germline CDR1 and CDR2 sequences are MNHEY and SMNVEV (reference sequence). This CDR3 spans 16 amino acids. The CDR3 spells CASSPLTGVRNQPQHF. The CDR3 DNA follows: TGTGCCAGCAGTCCTTTGACAGGGGTGCGTAATCAGCCCCAGCATTTT.

The chain employs TRBV2 and TRBJ2-1, with TRBD2 as a possible D gene (7 bases). The CDR3 runs to 17 residues. V was clipped by 1 base and J by 4 bases, with 17 bases between them. CDR1 and CDR2 (germline): SNHLY, FYNNEI. CDR3 DNA: TGTGCCAGCAGTGAAGGGTTGTTAGGGGGGGGATACAATGAGCAGTTCTTC. It codes for CASSEGLLGGGYNEQFF.

The V gene is TRBV4-2, the J gene TRBJ2-3; TRBD2 matches at 10 bases. Germline V gene data show CDR1 as LGHNA and CDR2 as YNFKEQ. This CDR3 spans 16 amino acids. Trimming removed 5 bases from V and 3 bases from J; junction bases left unmatched: 8. In DNA, the CDR3 is TGTGCCAGCAGCAACCAGGGAGCGGGAGGGACAGATACGCAGTATTTT. It specifies CASSNQGAGGTDTQYF.

This clone was found once. The chain couples TRBV6-1 to TRBJ1-1; 7 bases match TRBD1. The CDR3 is made up of 14 amino acids. Germline trimming cut 5 bases from V and 1 base from J; bases unmatched to any gene: 4. CDR1 and CDR2 (germline): MNHNS, SASEGT. The CDR3 here is CASSSGTANTEAFF. The CDR3 DNA reads as TGTGCCAGCAGTTCAGGGACAGCGAACACTGAAGCTTTCTTT.

The chain couples TRBV5-1 to TRBJ2-2, with 8 bases matching TRBD2. Looked up from germline, CDR1 is SGHRS and CDR2 is YFSETQ. The CDR3 is 16 amino acids. V shed 4 bases, J shed 6 bases, and the junction held 11 bases outside the gene matches. CDR3 nucleotides: TGCGCCAGCAGCCTGGGGTCGGGAGGGGCGTCCGGGGAGCTGTTTTTT. It is translated as CASSLGSGGASGELFF.

J is TRBJ2-7 and V is TRBV19; D call uncertain. Germline V gene sequence: CDR1 LNHDA, CDR2 SQIVND (reference sequence). Trimming left V 6 bases short and J 0 bases short, with 9 bases between. The CDR3 loop spans 13 amino acids. The CDR3 loop reads CASRPPSSYEQYF. CDR3 nucleotides: TGTGCCAGTAGACCTCCGAGCTCCTACGAGCAGTACTTC.

The chain has TRBV18 and TRBJ2-7; no definite D call. Trimming stripped 3 bases from V and 0 bases from J, with 15 bases between. The CDR3 has 16 amino acids. The V gene's germline CDR1 is KGHSH and CDR2 LQKENI. The CDR3 DNA reads TGTGCCAGCTCACCCTTAGACACCGCGAGCTCCTACGAGCAGTACTTC. Translation gives CASSPLDTASSYEQYF.

V usage is TRBV7-2 and J usage is TRBJ2-3; maybe TRBD1 (6 bases). The CDR3 covers 15 residues. The V end lost 5 bases, the J end lost 3 bases, and 15 bases lay between the germline ends. Per germline, CDR1 SGHTA and CDR2 FQGNSA. This CDR3 is CASSRGRTGTDTQYF. CDR3 coding DNA: TGTGCCAGCAGCCGGGGCCGAACAGGGACAGATACGCAGTATTTT.